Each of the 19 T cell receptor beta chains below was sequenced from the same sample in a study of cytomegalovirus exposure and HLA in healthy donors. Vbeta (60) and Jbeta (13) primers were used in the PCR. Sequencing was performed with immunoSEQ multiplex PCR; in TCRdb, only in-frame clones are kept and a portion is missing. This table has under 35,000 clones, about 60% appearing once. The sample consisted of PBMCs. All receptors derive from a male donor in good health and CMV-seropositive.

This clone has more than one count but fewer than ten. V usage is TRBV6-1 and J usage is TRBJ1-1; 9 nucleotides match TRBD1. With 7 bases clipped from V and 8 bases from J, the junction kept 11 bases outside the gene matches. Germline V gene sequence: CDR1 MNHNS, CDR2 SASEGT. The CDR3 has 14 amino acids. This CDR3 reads CASTVLGTGFEAFF. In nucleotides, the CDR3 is TGTGCCAGCACAGTCCTCGGGACAGGGTTCGAAGCTTTCTTT.

The CDR3 region has the DNA TGTGCCAGCAGTTCCCACACTAGCGGGAGGGAGACCCAGTACTTC. Its translation is CASSSHTSGRETQYF. The chain has TRBV6-6 and TRBJ2-5; the match to TRBD2 covers 12 bases. V lost 4 bases to trimming and J lost 5 bases; unmatched junction nucleotides: 5. Germline lookup yields CDR1 MNHNY and CDR2 SVGAGI (reference sequence). CDR3 length: 15 residues.

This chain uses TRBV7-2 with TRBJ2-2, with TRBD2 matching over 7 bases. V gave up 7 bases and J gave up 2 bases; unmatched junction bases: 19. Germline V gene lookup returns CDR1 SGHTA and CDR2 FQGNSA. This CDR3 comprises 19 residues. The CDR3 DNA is TGTGCCAGCACTCGAACAGCGGGACCAAACTTACCCAACACCGGGGAGCTGTTTTTT. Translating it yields CASTRTAGPNLPNTGELFF.

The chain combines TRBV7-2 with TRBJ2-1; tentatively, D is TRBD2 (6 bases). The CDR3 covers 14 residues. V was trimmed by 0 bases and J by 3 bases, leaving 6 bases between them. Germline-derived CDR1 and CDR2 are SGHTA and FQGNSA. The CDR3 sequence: CASSLAGGYNEQFF. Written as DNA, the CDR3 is TGTGCCAGCAGCTTAGCGGGGGGCTACAATGAGCAGTTCTTC.

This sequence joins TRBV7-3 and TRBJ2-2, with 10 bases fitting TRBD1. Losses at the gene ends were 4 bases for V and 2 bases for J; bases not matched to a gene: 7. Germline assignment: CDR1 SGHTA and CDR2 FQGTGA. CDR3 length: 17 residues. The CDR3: CASSSRWTGGNTGELFF. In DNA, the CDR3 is TGTGCCAGCAGCTCCCGATGGACAGGGGGAAACACCGGGGAGCTGTTTTTT.

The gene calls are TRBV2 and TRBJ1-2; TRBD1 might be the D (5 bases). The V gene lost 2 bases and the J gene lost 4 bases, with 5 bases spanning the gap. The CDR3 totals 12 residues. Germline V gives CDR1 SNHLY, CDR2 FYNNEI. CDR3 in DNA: TGTGCCAGCAGTGAACAGGGCTATGGCTACACCTTC. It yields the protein CASSEQGYGYTF. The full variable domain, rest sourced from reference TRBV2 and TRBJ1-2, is EPEVTQTPSHQVTQMGQEVILRCVPISNHLYFYWYRQILGQKVEFLVSFYNNEISEKSEIFDDQFSVERPDGSNFTLKIRSTKLEDSAMYFCASSEQGYGYTFGSGTRLTVV.

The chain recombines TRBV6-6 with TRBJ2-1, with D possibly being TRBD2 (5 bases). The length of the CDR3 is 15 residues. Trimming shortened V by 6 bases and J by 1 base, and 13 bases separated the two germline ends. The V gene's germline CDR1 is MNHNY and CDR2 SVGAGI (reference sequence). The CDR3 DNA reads TGTGCCAGCAGACTAGGCCGGGGTTCCTACAATGAGCAGTTCTTC. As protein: CASRLGRGSYNEQFF.

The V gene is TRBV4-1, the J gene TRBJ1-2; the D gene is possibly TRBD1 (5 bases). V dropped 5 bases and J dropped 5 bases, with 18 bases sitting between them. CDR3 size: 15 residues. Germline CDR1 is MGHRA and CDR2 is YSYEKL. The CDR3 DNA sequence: TGCGCCAGCAGCGTTAGTAGGGGCTATCTGTATGGCTACACCTTC. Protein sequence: CASSVSRGYLYGYTF.

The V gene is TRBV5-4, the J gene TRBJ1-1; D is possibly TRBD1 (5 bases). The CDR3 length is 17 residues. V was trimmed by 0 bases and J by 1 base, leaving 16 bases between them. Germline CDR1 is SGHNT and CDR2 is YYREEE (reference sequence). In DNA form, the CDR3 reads TGTGCCAGCAGCTTGGACGGGCTCATGGGGGGGAACACTGAAGCTTTCTTT. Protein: CASSLDGLMGGNTEAFF.

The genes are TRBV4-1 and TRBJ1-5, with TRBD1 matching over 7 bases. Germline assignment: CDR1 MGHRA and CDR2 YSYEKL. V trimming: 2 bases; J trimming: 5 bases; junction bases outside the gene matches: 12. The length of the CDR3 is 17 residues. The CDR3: CASSQTTGTVSHQPQHF. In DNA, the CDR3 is TGCGCCAGCAGCCAAACAACCGGGACAGTGAGTCATCAGCCCCAGCATTTT.

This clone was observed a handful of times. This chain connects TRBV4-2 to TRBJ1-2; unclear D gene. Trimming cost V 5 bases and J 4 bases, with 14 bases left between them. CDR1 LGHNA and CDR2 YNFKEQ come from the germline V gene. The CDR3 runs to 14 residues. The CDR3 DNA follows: TGTGCCAGCAGCTCTCGTTCGGGGTCCTATGGCTACACCTTC. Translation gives CASSSRSGSYGYTF.

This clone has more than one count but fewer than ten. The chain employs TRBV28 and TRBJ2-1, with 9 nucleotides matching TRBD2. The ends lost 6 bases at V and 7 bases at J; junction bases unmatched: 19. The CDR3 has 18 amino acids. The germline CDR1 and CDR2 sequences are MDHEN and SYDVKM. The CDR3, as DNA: TGTGCCAGCAGACATTTTCGAATAGCGGGAGAAGGGAAAAATGAGCAGTTCTTC. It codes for CASRHFRIAGEGKNEQFF.

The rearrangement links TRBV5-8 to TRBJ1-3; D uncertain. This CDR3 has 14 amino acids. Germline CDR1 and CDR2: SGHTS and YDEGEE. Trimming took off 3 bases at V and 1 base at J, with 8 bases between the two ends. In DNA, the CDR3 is TGTGCCAGCAGCTCGCTACGGTCTGGAAACACCATATATTTT. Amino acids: CASSSLRSGNTIYF.

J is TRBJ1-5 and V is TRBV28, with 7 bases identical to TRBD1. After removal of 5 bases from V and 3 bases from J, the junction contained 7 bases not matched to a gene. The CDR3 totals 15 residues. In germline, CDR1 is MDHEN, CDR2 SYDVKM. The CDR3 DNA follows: TGTGCCAGCAGTCCACAGGGGTCCCCCAATCAGCCCCAGCATTTT. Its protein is CASSPQGSPNQPQHF. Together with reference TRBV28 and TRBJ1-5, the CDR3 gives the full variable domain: DVKVTQSSRYLVKRTGEKVFLECVQDMDHENMFWYRQDPGLGLRLIYFSYDVKMKEKGDIPEGYSVSREKKERFSLILESASTNQTSMYLCASSPQGSPNQPQHFGDGTRLSIL.

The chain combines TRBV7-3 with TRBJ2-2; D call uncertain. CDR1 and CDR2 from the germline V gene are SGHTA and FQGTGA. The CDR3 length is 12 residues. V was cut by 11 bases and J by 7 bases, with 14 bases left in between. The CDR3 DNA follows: TGTGCCTCTAAACTGGGCGTCGGGGAGCTGTTTTTT. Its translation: CASKLGVGELFF.

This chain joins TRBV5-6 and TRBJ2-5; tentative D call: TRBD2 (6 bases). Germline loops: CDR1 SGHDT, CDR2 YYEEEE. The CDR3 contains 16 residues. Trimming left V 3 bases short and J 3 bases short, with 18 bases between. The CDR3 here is CASSSREEGGEETQYF. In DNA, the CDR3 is TGTGCCAGCAGCTCGAGGGAGGAGGGAGGTGAAGAGACCCAGTACTTC.

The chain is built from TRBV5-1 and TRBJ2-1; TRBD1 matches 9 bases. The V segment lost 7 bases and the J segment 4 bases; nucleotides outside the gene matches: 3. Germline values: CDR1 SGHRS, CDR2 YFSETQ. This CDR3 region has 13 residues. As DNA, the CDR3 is TGCGCCAGCGGGACAGGGATGTACAATGAGCAGTTCTTC. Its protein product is CASGTGMYNEQFF.

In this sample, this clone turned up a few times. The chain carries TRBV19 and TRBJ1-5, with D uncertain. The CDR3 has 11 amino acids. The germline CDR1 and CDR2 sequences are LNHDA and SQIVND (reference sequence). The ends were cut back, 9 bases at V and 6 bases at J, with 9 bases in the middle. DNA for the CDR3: TGTGCCAGCCAGGCGGGTCAGCCCCAGCATTTT. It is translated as CASQAGQPQHF.

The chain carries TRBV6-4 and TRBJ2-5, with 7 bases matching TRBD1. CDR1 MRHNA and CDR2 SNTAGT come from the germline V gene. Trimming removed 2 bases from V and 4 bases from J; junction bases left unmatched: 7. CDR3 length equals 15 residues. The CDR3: CASSDEGAPGETQYF. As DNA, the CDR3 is TGTGCCAGCAGTGACGAGGGGGCGCCAGGAGAGACCCAGTACTTC.